This T cell receptor (beta chain) is from a study of T cell responses to AZD1222 COVID-19 vaccine (dated by TCRdb to about 2021). Background on the whole study: TCR sequencing was performed for roughly 250 trial participants, of whom around 200 were given two doses of AZD1222 and around 26 were given two doses of MenACWY control vaccine. Enrollment into the trials was organized by age into subgroups of 18-55, 56-69 and 70-plus years, and those subgroups contained approximately 160, 26 and 62 TCR-sequenced participants, respectively.

The CDR3 starts with the cysteine, ends with the phenylalanine, and has 13 residues. Solely the CDR3 DNA is kept, with 39 bases framed from the first base. CDR1 KGHDR and CDR2 SFDVKD were looked up in the germline V gene. Trimming costs V 3 bases and J 8 bases, and their ends lie 10 bases apart. For this clone: No antigen is known for it. No qualities accompany the bases; no much larger clone lies one base away.

The CDR3 regions of human TCRbeta chains were analyzed by immunosequencing. Per the original workflow: Repertoire TCRs were checked for matches against a reference library of SARS-CoV-2-specific TCRs that had been generated using the MIRA antigen-specificity platform. Breadth was defined as the fraction of unique TCRs that were SARS-CoV-2-associated, and depth was defined as the fraction of total T cells that were SARS-CoV-2-associated. Using the MIRA data, each spike-specific TCR was mapped to the spike region that the TCR reacts to and placed in a CD4 or CD8 class. Log10-transformed breadth and depth values were compared by one-way ANOVA with Sidak's multiple comparisons tests. TCRdb re-hosts the immuneACCESS table, in-frame sequences only. Its copies lack some clones; in the studies checked, an unresolved V gene accounts for under half of them, and the cause for the rest is not known. V and J calls and clone size come straight from that table; D and trimming were deduced from the DNA. The sample table lists roughly 180,000 clones, just over 90% of them with a count of one. The ten largest account for around 3.5% of the sample.

The paper as a whole reports these results and caveats: Reportedly, almost half of the unique spike-specific TCRs recognized epitopes lying outside the regions that are mutated in the B.1.351 and B.1.1.7 variants. Participants were mostly white British and included more females than males, and it was suggested by the authors that clonal diversity may have been underestimated. Because no samples from the day 14 peak response were available, repertoires could be characterized only after the peak T cell response. Spike-specific TCR breadth and depth rose significantly after two AZD1222 doses compared with day 0 and with MenACWY recipients. Vaccine-associated CD4 TCRs spanned the whole spike protein, with dominant responses in regions 160-218 and 743-854. The 56-69-year group was small, and its depth increase did not reach significance, likely because of low power. Conclusions about previously exposed vaccinees are limited, since just six AZD1222 recipients were seropositive for SARS-CoV-2 at baseline.

Explained via the paper, the time point label denotes: about 28 days (+/-7) after the second vaccine dose. Because spike-specific TCR depth and breadth did not differ between the two schedules, AZD1222 recipients who got a second dose at roughly 4 weeks were pooled with those who got a second dose at roughly 12 weeks. Vaccinee samples came from UK trials COV001 and COV002, including a single-blind randomized controlled phase 2/3 trial of AZD1222 (ChAdOx1 nCoV-19) in healthy adults. Trial participant PBMC samples were collected at day 0 and day 28 after the second dose for TCRbeta chain sequencing.

This sequence uses TRBV24-1 and TRBJ2-4; the D gene is possibly TRBD1, with 5 bases matching. The sequences come from peripheral blood, collected 28 days after the second AZD1222 dose. This receptor was taken from an adult who received the AZD1222 COVID-19 vaccine. The bases read TGTGCCACCAGTGATGGGGCCAGGGACATTCAGTACTTC. The encoded protein is CATSDGARDIQYF.